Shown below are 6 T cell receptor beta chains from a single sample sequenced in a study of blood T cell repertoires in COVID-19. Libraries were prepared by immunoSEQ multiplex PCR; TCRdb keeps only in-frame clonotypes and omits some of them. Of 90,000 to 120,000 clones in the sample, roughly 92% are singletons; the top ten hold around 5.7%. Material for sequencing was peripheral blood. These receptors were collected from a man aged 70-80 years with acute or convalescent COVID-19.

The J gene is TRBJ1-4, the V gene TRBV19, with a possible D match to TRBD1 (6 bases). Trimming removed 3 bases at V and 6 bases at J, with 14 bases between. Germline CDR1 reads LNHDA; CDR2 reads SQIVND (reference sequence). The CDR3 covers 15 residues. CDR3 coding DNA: TGTGCCAGTAGTATCAGTAAGCAGGGGCATGAAAAACTGTTTTTT. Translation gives CASSISKQGHEKLFF. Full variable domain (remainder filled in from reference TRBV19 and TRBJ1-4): DGGITQSPKYLFRKEGQNVTLSCEQNLNHDAMYWYRQDPGQGLRLIYYSQIVNDFQKGDIAEGYSVSREKKESFPLTVTSAQKNPTAFYLCASSISKQGHEKLFFGSGTQLSVL.

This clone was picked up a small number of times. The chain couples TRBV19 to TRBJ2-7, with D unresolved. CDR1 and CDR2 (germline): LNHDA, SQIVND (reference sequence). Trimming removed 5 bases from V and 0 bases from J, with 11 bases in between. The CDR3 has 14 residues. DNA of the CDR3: TGTGCCAGTAGTCGAGGTGGAAGCTCCTACGAGCAGTACTTC. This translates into CASSRGGSSYEQYF. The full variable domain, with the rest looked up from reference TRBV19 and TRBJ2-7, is DGGITQSPKYLFRKEGQNVTLSCEQNLNHDAMYWYRQDPGQGLRLIYYSQIVNDFQKGDIAEGYSVSREKKESFPLTVTSAQKNPTAFYLCASSRGGSSYEQYFGPGTRLTVT.

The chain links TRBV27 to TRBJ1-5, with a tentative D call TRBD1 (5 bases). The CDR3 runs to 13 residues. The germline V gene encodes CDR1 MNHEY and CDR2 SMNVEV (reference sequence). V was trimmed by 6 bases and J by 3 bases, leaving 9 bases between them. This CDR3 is CASRKTDNQPQHF. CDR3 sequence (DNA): TGTGCCAGCAGGAAGACAGACAATCAGCCCCAGCATTTT.

CDR3 nucleotides: TGTGCCAGCAGCTTAGCCCCGAGGAGGGCCCACAGCTCTGGGGCCAACGTCCTGACTTTC. As protein: CASSLAPRRAHSSGANVLTF. The chain joins TRBV7-2 to TRBJ2-6; maybe TRBD2 (6 bases). Germline V gene lookup returns CDR1 SGHTA and CDR2 FQGNSA. The CDR3 runs 20 residues. Trimming pared 0 bases from V and 0 bases from J, leaving 18 bases between.

The CDR3 region has the DNA TGTGCCAGCAGTTTACTCTATGGCTACACCTTC. This codes for CASSLLYGYTF. The chain carries TRBV28 and TRBJ1-2; D is undetermined. Germline CDR1 reads MDHEN; CDR2 reads SYDVKM. The ends were cut back, 2 bases at V and 4 bases at J, with 2 bases in the middle. There are 11 residues in the CDR3.

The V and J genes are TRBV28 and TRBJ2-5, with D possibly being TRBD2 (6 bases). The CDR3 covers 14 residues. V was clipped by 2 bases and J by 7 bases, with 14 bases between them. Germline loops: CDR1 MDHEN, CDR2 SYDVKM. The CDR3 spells CASSLTVGRGTQYF. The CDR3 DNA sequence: TGTGCCAGCAGTTTAACGGTCGGGAGAGGGACCCAGTACTTC.